The entry below describes one T cell receptor beta chain. The antigen is undetermined. Germline-derived CDR1 and CDR2 are SGHAT and FQDESV (reference sequence). CDR3 length: 13 amino acids. V trimming: 4 bases; J trimming: 2 bases; junction bases outside the gene matches: 1. TCRdb's table, derived via immunoSEQ multiplex PCR, lists solely in-frame clones and lacks some. Among 100,000 to 150,000 clones listed, around nine tenths were seen once. The source of the sample is a study of T cell responses to AZD1222 COVID-19 vaccine. Study-wide results and limits: At 160-218 and 743-854, vaccine-associated CD4 TCRs were dominant, and they spanned spike. Receipt of two AZD1222 doses was followed by a rise in Spike-specific TCR breadth and depth. The donor cohort was predominantly white British with a female majority, and clonal diversity may have been underestimated.

The sequencing here drew on peripheral blood, taken on day 0 of AZD1222 vaccination. The TCR was taken from an adult in good health. This sequence joins TRBV11-1 and TRBJ2-5, with 7 bases aligning to TRBD2. This chain's CDR3 is CASSSGLQETQYF. The CDR3 DNA reads as TGTGCCAGCAGCTCGGGACTACAAGAGACCCAGTACTTC.